These 19 T cell receptor beta chains originate from one sample sequenced in a study of shared clonotypes between healthy human individuals. Profiling relied on immunoSEQ multiplex PCR, and the TCRdb table lists in-frame clones only, not all of them. The table lists about 690,000 clones, about 90% of them singletons. The sequenced sample consisted of memory CD8+ T cells from PBMCs. Stated subset: CD45RO+ cells pooled with CCR7-negative TemRA cells. The receptors derive from a young man in good health. Some clones in this sample may be carry-over from other donors' samples.

V gene TRBV4-2 combines with J gene TRBJ2-7, with 10 positions matching TRBD2. Germline values: CDR1 LGHNA, CDR2 YNFKEQ. The CDR3 extends over 16 amino acids. V dropped 2 bases and J dropped 3; count of bases not matched to a gene: 7. The CDR3 protein is CASSQPPAGGVYEQYF. The CDR3 DNA follows: TGTGCCAGCAGCCAACCTCCAGCGGGGGGGGTCTACGAGCAGTACTTC.

This rearrangement joins TRBV6-1 to TRBJ1-2; TRBD1 might be the D (5 bases). V lost 4 bases and J 8 bases, leaving 17 bases between the germline ends. Germline loops: CDR1 MNHNS, CDR2 SASEGT. The CDR3 totals 14 residues. CDR3 sequence: CASSGVGTPYGYTF. The CDR3 DNA reads TGTGCCAGCAGTGGGGTGGGGACTCCCTACGGCTACACCTTC.

The genes are TRBV28 and TRBJ1-1, with no clear D. V was pared by 2 bases and J by 4 bases, with 14 bases between. Germline values: CDR1 MDHEN, CDR2 SYDVKM. The CDR3 has 15 residues. CDR3 nucleotide sequence: TGTGCCAGCAGTTTAGTGGGCGTGGGCCCCACTGAAGCTTTCTTT. Encoded protein: CASSLVGVGPTEAFF.

The gene calls are TRBV7-9 and TRBJ2-5, with 11 bases identical to TRBD2. J gave up 3 bases and V 4 bases, and 7 bases lay outside the gene matches. Germline loops: CDR1 SEHNR, CDR2 FQNEAQ (reference sequence). This CDR3 contains 16 residues. The CDR3 DNA follows: TGTGCCAGCAGCTCACGTGCGGGACTAGCGGAAGAGACCCAGTACTTC. It specifies CASSSRAGLAEETQYF.

The V call is TRBV27, the J call TRBJ1-2, with a possible D match to TRBD1 (6 bases). The CDR3 sequence is 14 residues long. The germline gives CDR1 MNHEY, CDR2 SMNVEV (reference sequence). V dropped 4 bases and J dropped 4 bases, with 13 bases sitting between them. For the CDR3, the DNA is TGTGCCAGCAGTTCTCGGGACACGTCCTATGGCTACACCTTC. Protein: CASSSRDTSYGYTF.

The J gene is TRBJ1-5, the V gene TRBV27; D gene unclear. V was shortened by 3 bases and J by 5 bases, with 8 bases between the two germline ends. The germline V gene encodes CDR1 MNHEY and CDR2 SMNVEV (reference sequence). The CDR3 has 13 amino acids. The CDR3 nucleotides are TGTGCCAGCAGTTTGATTTGGGATCAGCCCCAGCATTTT. Translated: CASSLIWDQPQHF.

The V call is TRBV27, the J call TRBJ1-5; TRBD1 is a possible D gene (6 bases). This CDR3 region has 16 residues. V lost 0 bases, J lost 7 bases, and 16 bases lay in between. CDR1 is MNHEY and CDR2 is SMNVEV in the germline V gene (reference sequence). CDR3 sequence (DNA): TGTGCCAGCAGTTTATCGGTCGGGGGGCGAAGCCAGCCCCAGCATTTT. The encoded protein is CASSLSVGGRSQPQHF.

This clone occurred once. The chain combines TRBV5-5 with TRBJ1-5; TRBD1 aligns across 7 bases. The CDR3 totals 15 residues. CDR1 and CDR2 (germline): SGHKS, YYEKEE (reference sequence). The V gene end was trimmed by 3 bases and the J gene end by 7 bases; junction bases not matched to a gene: 10. CDR3: CASSWDTGDGQPQHF. CDR3 coding DNA: TGTGCCAGCAGCTGGGATACAGGGGATGGACAGCCCCAGCATTTT.

V gene TRBV4-3 combines with J gene TRBJ2-1; D call uncertain. The CDR3 contains 12 residues. CDR1 LGHNA and CDR2 YSLEER come from the germline V gene. Trimming took 0 bases from V and 10 from J, leaving 7 bases between them. CDR3 in DNA: TGCGCCAGCAGCCAAGATAACGAGGAGCAGTTCTTC. Amino acid sequence: CASSQDNEEQFF.

The chain couples TRBV5-8 to TRBJ2-1; TRBD1 aligns across 7 bases. Germline assignment: CDR1 SGHTS and CDR2 YDEGEE. This CDR3 region has 15 residues. Unmatched junction bases numbered 6, after V lost 2 bases and J lost 4 bases. The CDR3 nucleotides read TGTGCCAGCAGCTTAGGGGGCGGCATATACAATGAGCAGTTCTTC. Its protein is CASSLGGGIYNEQFF.

CDR3 in amino acids: CASSQGRGTYEQYF. CDR3 in DNA: TGCGCCAGCAGCCAGGGGCGGGGAACCTACGAGCAGTACTTC. The chain combines TRBV4-3 with TRBJ2-7; weak D call: TRBD2 (6 bases). V was shortened by 3 bases and J by 2 bases, with 11 bases between the two germline ends. The germline V gene has CDR1 LGHNA and CDR2 YSLEER. CDR3 length: 14 amino acids.

This chain connects TRBV28 to TRBJ1-5, with 7 bases aligning to TRBD1. Trimming at V came to 1 base and at J to 7 bases, leaving 10 bases not matched to a gene. Germline V CDR1 and CDR2: MDHEN, SYDVKM. The CDR3 extends over 16 amino acids. The CDR3 nucleotides are TGTGCCAGCAGTTTATTCCTTAACAGGGGCGAGCAGCCCCAGCATTTT. Translating gives CASSLFLNRGEQPQHF. The variable domain in full, completed from reference TRBV28 and TRBJ1-5, reads DVKVTQSSRYLVKRTGEKVFLECVQDMDHENMFWYRQDPGLGLRLIYFSYDVKMKEKGDIPEGYSVSREKKERFSLILESASTNQTSMYLCASSLFLNRGEQPQHFGDGTRLSIL.

The V call is TRBV28, the J call TRBJ2-7, with D uncertain. The CDR3 has 15 amino acids. Trimming pared 1 base from V and 0 bases from J, leaving 10 bases between. Germline assignment: CDR1 MDHEN and CDR2 SYDVKM. The CDR3 loop is CASSLSLVLSYEQYF. CDR3 nucleotide sequence: TGTGCCAGCAGTTTATCTTTAGTCCTCTCCTACGAGCAGTACTTC.

The V call is TRBV13, the J call TRBJ2-2, with 7 bases lining up with TRBD1. The CDR3 is made up of 14 amino acids. Looked up from germline, CDR1 is PRHDT and CDR2 is FYEKMQ (reference sequence). V gave up 5 bases and J gave up 6 bases; unmatched junction bases: 6. CDR3 residues: CASSRWDSPGELFF. The CDR3 nucleotides are TGTGCCAGCAGCAGATGGGACAGCCCCGGGGAGCTGTTTTTT.

The chain combines TRBV5-1 with TRBJ2-1; TRBD1 or TRBD2 may be the D gene (5 bases each). Germline values: CDR1 SGHRS, CDR2 YFSETQ. The CDR3 extends over 14 amino acids. Trimming shortened V by 0 bases and J by 3 bases, and 7 bases separated the two germline ends. The CDR3 loop is CASSLDGGYNEQFF. The CDR3 DNA follows: TGCGCCAGCAGCTTGGATGGGGGCTACAATGAGCAGTTCTTC.

This chain links TRBV6-5 with TRBJ2-7, with 9 bases identical to TRBD2. The germline V gene has CDR1 MNHEY and CDR2 SVGAGI. The CDR3 sequence is 15 residues long. After removal of 0 bases from V and 7 bases from J, the junction contained 7 bases not matched to a gene. CDR3 in DNA: TGTGCCAGCAGTTACTCGGCGGGAGGGCTTGGTGAGCAGTACTTC. Amino acid sequence: CASSYSAGGLGEQYF.

This clone was detected only a few times. In DNA form, the CDR3 reads TGTGCCAGCAGCGTAGGCAGGGGAACTAATGAAAAACTGTTTTTT. Translated, it gives CASSVGRGTNEKLFF. This rearrangement joins TRBV9 to TRBJ1-4; a weak D match, TRBD1 (6 bases). The germline CDR1 and CDR2 sequences are SGDLS and YYNGEE. Trimming stripped 0 bases from V and 1 base from J, with 7 bases between. The CDR3 has 15 residues.

The chain combines TRBV6-5 with TRBJ2-7, with D possibly TRBD1 on 5 matching bases. This CDR3 spans 16 amino acids. Between the trimmed V and J ends, which lost 0 bases and 3 bases, there was a span of 15 bases. Looked up from germline, CDR1 is MNHEY and CDR2 is SVGAGI. CDR3 coding DNA: TGTGCCAGCAGTTACTCGACAGCAGGTTATGACTACGAGCAGTACTTC. Its protein is CASSYSTAGYDYEQYF.

V and J are TRBV27 and TRBJ2-1; either TRBD1 or TRBD2 may fit D (6 bases each). The CDR3 runs to 14 residues. Trimming left V 8 bases short and J 6 bases short, with 17 bases between. Germline CDR1 and CDR2: MNHEY and SMNVEV (reference sequence). The CDR3 DNA is TGTGCCAGCGGGGGGCTACTCCCTTCCAATGAGCAGTTCTTC. It is translated as CASGGLLPSNEQFF.